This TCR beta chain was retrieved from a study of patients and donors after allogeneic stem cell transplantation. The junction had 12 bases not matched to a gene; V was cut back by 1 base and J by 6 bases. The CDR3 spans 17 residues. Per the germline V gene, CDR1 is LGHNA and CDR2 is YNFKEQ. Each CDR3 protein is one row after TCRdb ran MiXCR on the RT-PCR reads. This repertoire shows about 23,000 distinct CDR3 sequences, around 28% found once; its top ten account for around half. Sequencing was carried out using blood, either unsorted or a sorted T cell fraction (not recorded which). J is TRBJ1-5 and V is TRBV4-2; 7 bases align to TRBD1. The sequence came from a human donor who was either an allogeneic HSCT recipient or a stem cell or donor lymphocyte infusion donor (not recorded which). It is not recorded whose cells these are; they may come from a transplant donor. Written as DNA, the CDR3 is TGTGCCAGCAGCCAAGCGCCGACAGGGACCTTGTTTCAGCCCCAGCATTTT. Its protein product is CASSQAPTGTLFQPQHF.